The clone carrying this T cell receptor beta chain appeared a few times. Its target is unknown. This record belongs to a study of identical twins. Notes on the study in general: Findings came from cross-sectional statistics, without long-term follow-up of donors.

A universal primer site was added by template switching, and unique molecular identifiers were carried by the cDNA. TCRdb itself ran the 5' RACE reads through MiXCR, one entry per CDR3 protein. The table includes roughly 770,000 distinct CDR3 sequences, around a sixth detected once. Per the germline V gene, CDR1 is LGHNT and CDR2 is FRNRAP. The V end was cut by 3 bases, the J end by 0 bases, with 5 bases between. The CDR3 runs to 13 residues. These data also formed part of another study, on T cells expressing NK-cell markers. From that report: Out of eight donors sequenced, seven tested HCMV-seropositive and the remaining one seronegative.

The chain joins TRBV12-5 to TRBJ1-1, with D uncertain. Sequenced: PBMCs. The receptor's source is a woman aged 18-35 years in good health. CDR3 bases: TGTGCTAGTGGTTTTGAGCTGAACACTGAAGCTTTCTTT. It codes for CASGFELNTEAFF.